The T cell receptor (beta chain) under discussion was sequenced for a study of T cell responses to AZD1222 COVID-19 vaccine. Some clones are missing from TCRdb's copy, which holds only in-frame ones; the method was immunoSEQ multiplex PCR. The sample lists about 82,000 clones; approximately 83% were seen once. Deletions cut 3 bases from V and 7 bases from J, with 12 bases between. The V gene's germline CDR1 is LNHDA and CDR2 SQIVND (reference sequence). There are 13 residues in the CDR3. This clone was seen once. The V and J genes are TRBV19 and TRBJ1-1; D unclear. This sequence originates from an adult who received the AZD1222 COVID-19 vaccine. The sequences come from peripheral blood, collected 28 days after the second AZD1222 dose. DNA for the CDR3: TGTGCCAGTAGTATTTGGGGTTATGGTGAAGCTTTCTTT. Translated: CASSIWGYGEAFF.